Only a few counts were recorded for the clone carrying this T cell receptor beta chain. These data are taken from a study of tumor-infiltrating lymphocytes in oesophageal squamous cell carcinoma. Deletions cut 5 bases from V and 6 bases from J, with 14 bases between. The CDR3 consists of 15 residues. Germline V gives CDR1 MNHEY, CDR2 SVGAGI. TCRdb ran MiXCR on the PCR reads and lists one entry per CDR3 protein. This table holds some 16,000 distinct CDR3 sequences, around 52% found once. The source is a male donor with esophageal squamous cell carcinoma. The sequenced sample consisted of esophageal tumor tissue. The V call is TRBV6-5, the J call TRBJ1-6; D remains ambiguous. The CDR3 loop is CASSEMTMGNSPLHF. The CDR3 DNA follows: TGTGCCAGCAGTGAAATGACCATGGGTAATTCACCCCTCCACTTT.